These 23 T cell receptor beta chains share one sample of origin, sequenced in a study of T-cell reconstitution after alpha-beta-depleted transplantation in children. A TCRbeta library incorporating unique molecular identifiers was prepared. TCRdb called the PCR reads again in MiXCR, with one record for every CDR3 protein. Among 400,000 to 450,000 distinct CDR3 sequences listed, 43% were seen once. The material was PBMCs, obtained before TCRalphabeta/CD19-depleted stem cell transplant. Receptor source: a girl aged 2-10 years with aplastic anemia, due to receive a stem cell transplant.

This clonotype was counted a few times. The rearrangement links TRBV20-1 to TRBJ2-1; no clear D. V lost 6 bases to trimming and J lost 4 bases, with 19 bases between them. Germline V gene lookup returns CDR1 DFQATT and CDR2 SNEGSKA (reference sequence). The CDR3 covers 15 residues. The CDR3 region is CSALRNSLGYNEQFF. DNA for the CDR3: TGCAGTGCCCTCCGAAACAGCCTAGGATACAATGAGCAGTTCTTC.

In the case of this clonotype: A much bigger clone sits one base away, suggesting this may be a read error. The CDR3 loop reads CASSFTCRLGSGANVLTF. The CDR3 DNA reads as TGCGCCAGCAGCTTTACATGCAGATTAGGTTCGGGGGCCAACGTCCTGACTTTC. The chain recombines TRBV5-1 with TRBJ2-6; D gene unclear. V dropped 2 bases and J dropped 4 bases, with 19 bases sitting between them. This CDR3 contains 18 residues. CDR1 and CDR2 from the germline V gene are SGHRS and YFSETQ.

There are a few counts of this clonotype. CDR3 residues: CASSQGGLAGVYTQYF. CDR3 coding DNA: TGTGCCAGCAGCCAAGGGGGACTAGCGGGAGTCTATACGCAGTATTTT. The chain recombines TRBV3-1 with TRBJ2-3; TRBD2 matches at 14 bases. Germline CDR1 is LGHDT and CDR2 is YNNKEL (reference sequence). V shed 1 base, J shed 7 bases, and the junction held 4 bases outside the gene matches. The CDR3 is 16 residues long.

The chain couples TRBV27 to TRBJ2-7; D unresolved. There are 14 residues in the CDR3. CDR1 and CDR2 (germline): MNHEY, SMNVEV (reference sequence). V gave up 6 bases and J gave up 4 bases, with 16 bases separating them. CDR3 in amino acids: CASSPQSGGYEQYF. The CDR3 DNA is TGTGCCAGCAGCCCACAGTCGGGCGGTTACGAGCAGTACTTC.

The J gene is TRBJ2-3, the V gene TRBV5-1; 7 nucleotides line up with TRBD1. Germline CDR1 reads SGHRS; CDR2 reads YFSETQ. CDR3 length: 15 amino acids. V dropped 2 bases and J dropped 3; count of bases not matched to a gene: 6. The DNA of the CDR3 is TGCGCCAGCAGCTTACCGGGACAGTTAACAGATACGCAGTATTTT. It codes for CASSLPGQLTDTQYF.

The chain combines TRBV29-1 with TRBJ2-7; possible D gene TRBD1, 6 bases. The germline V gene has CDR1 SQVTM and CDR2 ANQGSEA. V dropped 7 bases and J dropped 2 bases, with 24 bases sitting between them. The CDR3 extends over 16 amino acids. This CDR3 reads CSADGIPGHRTYEQYF. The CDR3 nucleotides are TGCAGCGCCGACGGAATACCGGGACACAGAACCTACGAGCAGTACTTC.

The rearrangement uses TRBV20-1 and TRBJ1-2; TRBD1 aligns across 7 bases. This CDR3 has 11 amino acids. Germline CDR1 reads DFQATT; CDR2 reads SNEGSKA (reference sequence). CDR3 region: CRLPRGNGYTF. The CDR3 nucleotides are TGCAGGCTACCCAGGGGGAATGGCTACACCTTC.

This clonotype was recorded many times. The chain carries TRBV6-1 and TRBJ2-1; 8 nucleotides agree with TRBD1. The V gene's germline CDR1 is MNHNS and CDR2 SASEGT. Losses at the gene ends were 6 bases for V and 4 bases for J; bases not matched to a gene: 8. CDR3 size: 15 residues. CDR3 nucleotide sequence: TGTGCCAGCAGCTGGACAGGGAAGGCGTACAATGAGCAGTTCTTC. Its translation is CASSWTGKAYNEQFF.

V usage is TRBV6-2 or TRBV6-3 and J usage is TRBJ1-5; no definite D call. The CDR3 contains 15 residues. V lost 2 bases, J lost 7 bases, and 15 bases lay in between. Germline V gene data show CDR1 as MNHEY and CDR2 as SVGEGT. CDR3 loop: CASSYRLLSRQPQHF. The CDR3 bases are TGTGCCAGCAGTTACCGTCTTCTCTCTCGACAGCCCCAGCATTTT.

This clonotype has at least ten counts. The CDR3 nucleotides are TGCGCCAGCATGCCGCCGACTCGCGGGGGGAGCTCTGGAAACACCATATATTTT. It is translated as CASMPPTRGGSSGNTIYF. The rearrangement links TRBV5-1 to TRBJ1-3; perhaps TRBD1 as D (5 bases). CDR1 SGHRS and CDR2 YFSETQ come from the germline V gene. Deletions cut 6 bases from V and 0 bases from J, with 22 bases between. The CDR3 sequence is 18 residues long.

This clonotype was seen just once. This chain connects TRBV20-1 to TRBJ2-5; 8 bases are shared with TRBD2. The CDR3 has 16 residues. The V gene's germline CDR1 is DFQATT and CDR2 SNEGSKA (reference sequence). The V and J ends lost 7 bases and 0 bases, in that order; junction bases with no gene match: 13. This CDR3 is CSGLGASGRYQETQYF. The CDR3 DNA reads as TGCAGTGGGTTGGGGGCTAGCGGGCGCTACCAAGAGACCCAGTACTTC.

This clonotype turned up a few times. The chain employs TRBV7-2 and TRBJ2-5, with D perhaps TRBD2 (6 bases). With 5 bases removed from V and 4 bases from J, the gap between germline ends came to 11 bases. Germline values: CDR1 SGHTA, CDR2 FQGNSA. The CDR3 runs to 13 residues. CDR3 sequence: CASSVLGGETQYF. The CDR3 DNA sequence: TGTGCCAGCAGCGTTCTGGGGGGAGAGACCCAGTACTTC.

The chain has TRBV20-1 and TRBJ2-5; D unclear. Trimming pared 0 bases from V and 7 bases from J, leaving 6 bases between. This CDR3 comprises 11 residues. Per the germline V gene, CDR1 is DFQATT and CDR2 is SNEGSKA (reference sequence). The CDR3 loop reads CSARDLGTQYF. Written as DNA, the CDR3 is TGCAGTGCTAGAGATCTTGGGACCCAGTACTTC.

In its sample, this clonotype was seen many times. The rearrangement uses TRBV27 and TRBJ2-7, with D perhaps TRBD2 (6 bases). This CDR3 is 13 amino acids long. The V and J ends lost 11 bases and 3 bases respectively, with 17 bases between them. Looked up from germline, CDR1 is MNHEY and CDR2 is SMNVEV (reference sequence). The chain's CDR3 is CARWRSGYYEQYF. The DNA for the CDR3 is TGTGCCCGCTGGCGGAGCGGGTACTACGAGCAGTACTTC.

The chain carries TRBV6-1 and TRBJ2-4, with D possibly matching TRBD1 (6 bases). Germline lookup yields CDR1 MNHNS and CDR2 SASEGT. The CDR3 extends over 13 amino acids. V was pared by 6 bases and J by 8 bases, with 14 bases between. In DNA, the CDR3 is TGTGCCAGCAGGCCCCCGGACAGCTACATTCAGTACTTC. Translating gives CASRPPDSYIQYF.

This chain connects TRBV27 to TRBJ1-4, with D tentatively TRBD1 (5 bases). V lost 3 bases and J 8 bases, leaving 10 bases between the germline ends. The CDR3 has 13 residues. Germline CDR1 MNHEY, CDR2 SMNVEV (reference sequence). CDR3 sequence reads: CASSFQGEEKLFF. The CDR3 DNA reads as TGTGCCAGCAGTTTCCAGGGCGAGGAAAAACTGTTTTTT.

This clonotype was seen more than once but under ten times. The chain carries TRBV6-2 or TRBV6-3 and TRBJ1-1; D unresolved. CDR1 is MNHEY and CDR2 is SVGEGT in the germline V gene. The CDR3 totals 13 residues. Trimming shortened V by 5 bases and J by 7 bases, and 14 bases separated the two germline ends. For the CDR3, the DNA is TGTGCCAGCAGTGCCCGGAGGGCGCTTGAAGCTTTCTTT. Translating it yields CASSARRALEAFF.

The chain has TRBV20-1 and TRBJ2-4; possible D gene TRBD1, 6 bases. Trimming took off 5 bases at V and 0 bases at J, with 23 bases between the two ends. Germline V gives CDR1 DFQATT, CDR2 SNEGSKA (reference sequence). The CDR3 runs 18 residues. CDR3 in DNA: TGCAGTGCTTCCGACCCAGGTGGACAGCTTCTAGCCAAAAACATTCAGTACTTC. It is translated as CSASDPGGQLLAKNIQYF.

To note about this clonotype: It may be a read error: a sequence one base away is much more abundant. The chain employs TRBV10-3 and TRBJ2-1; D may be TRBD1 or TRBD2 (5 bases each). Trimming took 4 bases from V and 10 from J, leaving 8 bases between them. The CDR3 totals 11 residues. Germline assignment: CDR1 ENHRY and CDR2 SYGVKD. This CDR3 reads CAISGGSEQFF. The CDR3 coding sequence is TGTGCCATCAGTGGGGGGAGCGAGCAGTTCTTC.

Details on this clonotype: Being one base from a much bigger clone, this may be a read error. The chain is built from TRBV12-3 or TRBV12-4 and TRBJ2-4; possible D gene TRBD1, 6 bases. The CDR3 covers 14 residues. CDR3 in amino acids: CASSLVQGKNIPYF. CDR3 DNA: TGTGCCAGCAGTTTAGTTCAGGGGAAAAACATTCCGTACTTC.

CDR3 region: CASSLGYGKLFF. CDR3 bases: TGCGCCAGCAGCTTGGGTTACGGAAAACTGTTTTTT. The rearrangement uses TRBV5-1 and TRBJ1-4; D remains ambiguous. The germline gives CDR1 SGHRS, CDR2 YFSETQ. This CDR3 has 12 amino acids. V was pared by 0 bases and J by 10 bases, with 7 bases between.

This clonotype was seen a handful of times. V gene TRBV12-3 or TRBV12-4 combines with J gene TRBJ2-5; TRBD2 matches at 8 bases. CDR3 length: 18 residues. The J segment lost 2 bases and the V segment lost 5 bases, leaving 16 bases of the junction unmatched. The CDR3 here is CASSRLSGSVFGQETQYF. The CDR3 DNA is TGTGCCAGCAGTAGGCTCAGCGGGAGCGTTTTCGGACAAGAGACCCAGTACTTC.

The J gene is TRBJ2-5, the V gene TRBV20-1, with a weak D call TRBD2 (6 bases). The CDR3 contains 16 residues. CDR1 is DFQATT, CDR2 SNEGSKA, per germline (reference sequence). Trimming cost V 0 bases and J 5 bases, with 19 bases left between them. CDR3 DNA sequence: TGCAGTGCTAGAGATTCAGGCAGGACCCGGGGGGAGACCCAGTACTTC. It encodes CSARDSGRTRGETQYF.